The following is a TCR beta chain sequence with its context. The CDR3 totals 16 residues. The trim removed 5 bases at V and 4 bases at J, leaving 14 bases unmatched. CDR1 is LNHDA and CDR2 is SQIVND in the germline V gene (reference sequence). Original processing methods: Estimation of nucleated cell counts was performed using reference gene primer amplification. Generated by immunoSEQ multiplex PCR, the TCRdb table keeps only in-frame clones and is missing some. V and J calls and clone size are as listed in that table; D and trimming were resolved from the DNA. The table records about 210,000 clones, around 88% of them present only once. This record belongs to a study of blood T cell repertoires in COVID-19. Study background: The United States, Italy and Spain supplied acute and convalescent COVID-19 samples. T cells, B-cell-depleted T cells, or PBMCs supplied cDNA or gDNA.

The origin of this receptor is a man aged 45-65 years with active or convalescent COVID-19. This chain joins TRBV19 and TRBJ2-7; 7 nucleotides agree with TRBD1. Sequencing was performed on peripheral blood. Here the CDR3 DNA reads TGTGCCAGTAGTCCCGACAGGGCCCCCCTACTTTACGAGCAGTACTTC. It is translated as CASSPDRAPLLYEQYF.